Listed below are T cell receptor beta chains from one sample, sequenced in a study of cytomegalovirus exposure and HLA in healthy donors. TCRdb's copy holds only in-frame clones and misses some; the assay was immunoSEQ multiplex PCR. The table has about 79,000 clones, over 85% seen once. Material for sequencing was PBMCs. The receptors derive from a woman in her thirties in good health and CMV-seronegative. Each CDR3 is given with its conserved first and last residue. A D gene is named only where the DNA matches it firmly. Clone size appears in some rows only: once, few, many, or a class for an expanded clone.

j_call d_call v_call clone_size cdr3_aa cdr3_nt
TRBJ1-1 NA TRBV7-9 NA CASSFPGHVNTEAFF TGTGCCAGCAGCTTTCCGGGACACGTGAACACTGAAGCTTTCTTT
TRBJ1-1 NA TRBV7-9 once CASSVGPGLEAFF TGTGCCAGCAGCGTGGGTCCGGGACTTGAAGCTTTCTTT
TRBJ2-7 TRBD2 TRBV19 NA CASSSTSGRADEQYF TGTGCCAGTAGTAGTACTAGCGGGAGGGCCGACGAGCAGTACTTC
TRBJ2-3 TRBD2 TRBV28 NA CASSLSGTSGSGNTQYF TGTGCCAGCAGTTTGTCCGGGACTAGCGGGAGTGGAAATACGCAGTATTTT
TRBJ2-7 TRBD2 TRBV9 once CASSASSGVYEQYF TGTGCCAGCAGCGCGTCTAGCGGGGTCTACGAGCAGTACTTC
TRBJ2-3 TRBD2 TRBV2 NA CASSDLGRGWTDTQYF TGTGCCAGCAGTGATTTGGGGAGGGGTTGGACAGATACGCAGTATTTT
TRBJ2-5 NA TRBV14 NA CASSQDDRVRGIQETQYF TGTGCCAGCAGCCAAGACGACAGGGTGCGGGGTATACAGGAGACCCAGTACTTC
TRBJ1-1 TRBD1 TRBV9 NA CASSMADRAREAFF TGTGCCAGCAGCATGGCGGACAGGGCGAGAGAAGCTTTCTTT
TRBJ1-3 NA TRBV5-1 NA CASSLQSSGNTIYF TGCGCCAGCAGCTTACAGAGCTCTGGAAACACCATATATTTT
TRBJ1-2 TRBD1 TRBV7-3 NA CASSPNPDRGAGYTF TGTGCCAGCAGCCCTAACCCCGACAGGGGGGCCGGCTACACCTTC
TRBJ2-7 NA TRBV5-5 NA CASSQTRALYEQYF TGTGCCAGCAGCCAGACCAGGGCCCTATACGAGCAGTACTTC
TRBJ1-1 TRBD1 TRBV5-1 once CASSLYPPGTGETEAFF TGCGCCAGCAGCTTGTACCCTCCCGGGACAGGGGAGACTGAAGCTTTCTTT
TRBJ1-4 NA TRBV4-1 NA CASSQDTGSTNEKLFF TGCGCCAGCAGCCAGGACACAGGGTCAACTAATGAAAAACTGTTTTTT
TRBJ1-6 NA TRBV7-2 NA CASSLAAQIGRSYNSPLHF TGTGCCAGCAGCTTAGCGGCACAGATCGGGAGGTCCTATAATTCACCCCTCCACTTT
TRBJ1-1 NA TRBV6-5 once CASSYSRNTEAFF TGTGCCAGCAGTTACAGCCGGAACACTGAAGCTTTCTTT
TRBJ2-7 NA TRBV9 NA CASSEGNAGQKQYF TGTGCCAGCAGCGAGGGGAACGCAGGGCAGAAGCAGTACTTC
TRBJ1-5 NA TRBV5-6 NA CASSRGLSNQPQHF TGTGCCAGCAGCCGTGGACTTAGCAATCAGCCCCAGCATTTT
TRBJ1-2 TRBD1 TRBV19 NA CASSPPGTGIRYTF TGTGCCAGTAGTCCACCCGGGACAGGGATTCGCTACACCTTC
TRBJ2-2 TRBD2 TRBV7-3 NA CASSKTGGYTGELFF TGTGCCAGCAGCAAAACGGGAGGGTACACCGGGGAGCTGTTTTTT
TRBJ1-4 NA TRBV29-1 NA CSVEAGGLFF TGCAGCGTTGAGGCCGGCGGTCTGTTTTTT
TRBJ2-3 TRBD2 TRBV7-2 NA CASSLLAGQYF TGTGCCAGCAGCTTGCTAGCGGGCCAGTATTTT
TRBJ2-1 NA TRBV21-1 NA CASSKKLQPQGLYNEQFF TGTGCCAGCAGCAAAAAGCTCCAGCCCCAGGGCCTCTACAATGAGCAGTTCTTC
TRBJ2-2 TRBD2 TRBV7-3 NA CASSLSGGNTGELFF TGTGCCAGCAGCTTAAGCGGGGGGAACACCGGGGAGCTGTTTTTT
TRBJ2-7 TRBD2 TRBV7-2 NA CASSVVGTSGGNEQYF TGTGCCAGCAGCGTCGTCGGGACTAGCGGGGGGAACGAGCAGTACTTC
TRBJ2-1 TRBD2 TRBV25-1 NA CASSEQGLVRFF TGTGCCAGCAGTGAACAGGGACTAGTAAGGTTCTTC
TRBJ1-2 NA TRBV19 few CASSDRELYGYTF TGTGCCAGTAGTGATCGGGAACTCTATGGCTACACCTTC
TRBJ1-3 NA TRBV6-5 NA CASSLTDSSGNTIYF TGTGCCAGCAGTCTTACAGATAGCTCTGGAAACACCATATATTTT
TRBJ2-3 NA TRBV7-9 NA CASTTVGSDTQYF TGTGCCAGCACCACCGTCGGGTCAGATACGCAGTATTTT
TRBJ2-3 NA TRBV28 NA CASILGTSGIDTQYF NA
TRBJ2-7 TRBD1 TRBV11-2 NA CASSPSPGQGVHEQYF TGTGCCAGCAGCCCTTCTCCGGGACAGGGAGTCCACGAGCAGTACTTC
TRBJ1-5 NA TRBV28 once CASSLRQFFQPQHF TGTGCCAGCAGTCTAAGACAGTTCTTTCAGCCCCAGCATTTT
TRBJ2-2 NA TRBV7-3 NA CASSLGDSNTGELFF TGTGCCAGCAGCTTAGGAGACTCAAACACCGGGGAGCTGTTTTTT
TRBJ1-4 TRBD1 TRBV7-8 NA CASSLAGTGNEKLFF TGTGCCAGCAGCTTAGCGGGGACAGGGAATGAAAAACTGTTTTTT
TRBJ2-1 TRBD2 TRBV29-1 NA CSVLGLAGLTSDNEQFF TGCAGCGTTCTCGGACTAGCGGGACTGACTTCTGATAATGAGCAGTTCTTC
TRBJ1-2 NA TRBV5-1 NA CASSPNSRQDGYTF TGCGCCAGCAGCCCGAATTCCCGACAGGACGGCTACACCTTC
TRBJ2-6 TRBD2 TRBV28 NA CASTHRGRVSGANVLTF TGTGCCAGCACCCACCGAGGGAGGGTCTCTGGGGCCAACGTCCTGACTTTC
TRBJ2-7 TRBD1 TRBV6-5 NA CASRDRVEEQYF TGTGCCAGCAGGGACAGGGTCGAAGAGCAGTACTTC
TRBJ2-1 NA TRBV14 NA CASSQAQGWYNEQFF TGTGCCAGCAGCCAAGCCCAGGGATGGTACAATGAGCAGTTCTTC
TRBJ2-5 TRBD2 TRBV4-2 NA CASSQQTSGETQYF TGTGCCAGCAGCCAACAGACTAGCGGTGAGACCCAGTACTTC
TRBJ1-5 NA TRBV28 NA CASNITPWGGPVASGNQPQHF TGTGCCAGCAACATTACGCCCTGGGGAGGGCCGGTTGCGTCGGGCAATCAGCCCCAGCATTTT
TRBJ1-6 TRBD1 TRBV13 NA CASSLRGTGNSPLHF TGTGCCAGCAGCCTCCGGGGGACAGGGAATTCACCCCTCCACTTT
TRBJ2-3 TRBD2 TRBV6-1 NA CASSEASLAGTDTQYF TGTGCCAGCAGTGAAGCAAGTCTAGCGGGCACAGATACGCAGTATTTT
TRBJ2-7 NA TRBV19 NA CASSISGGLPYEQYF TGTGCCAGTAGTATATCGGGGGGCCTTCCATACGAGCAGTACTTC
TRBJ1-3 NA TRBV29-1 NA CSAGNSGNTIYF TGCAGCGCGGGGAACTCTGGAAACACCATATATTTT
TRBJ2-1 TRBD2 TRBV18 NA CASSPAGGPETEQFF TGTGCCAGCTCACCCGCGGGGGGGCCTGAGACTGAGCAGTTCTTC
TRBJ1-2 NA TRBV7-2 NA CASSLEFLANYGYTF TGTGCCAGCAGCTTAGAGTTCCTAGCTAACTATGGCTACACCTTC
TRBJ2-7 TRBD1 TRBV18 NA CASSARQGPDEQYF TGTGCCAGCTCAGCCCGACAGGGTCCCGACGAGCAGTACTTC
TRBJ1-3 NA TRBV4-3 NA CASSHPSEQARWPSGNTIYF TGCGCCAGCAGCCACCCCTCCGAACAGGCAAGATGGCCCTCTGGAAACACCATATATTTT
TRBJ1-5 NA TRBV28 NA CASPPSDRTYSNQPQHF TGTGCCAGCCCTCCCAGCGACAGGACCTATAGCAATCAGCCCCAGCATTTT
TRBJ1-6 TRBD1 TRBV6-1 NA CASSEARGPYNSPLHF TGTGCCAGCAGTGAAGCGAGGGGGCCCTATAATTCACCCCTCCACTTT
TRBJ2-1 TRBD1 TRBV19 NA CASSIGQGIYNEQFF TGTGCCAGTAGCATAGGACAGGGGATCTACAATGAGCAGTTCTTC